Sequencing of this T cell receptor beta chain was carried out in a study of blood T cell repertoires in COVID-19. Across the whole study: COVID-19 samples collected from the United States, Italy and Spain covered acute and convalescent phases.

This clone was observed a single time. Study processing details: The authors estimated nucleated cell counts from reference gene primer amplification. Sequencing used immunoSEQ multiplex PCR; TCRdb keeps in-frame clones, though not all of them. The DNA gave D and trimming, while V, J and clone size come from that table. The sample consists of 280,000 or so clones, approximately 91% of them appearing once. The sequenced material came from peripheral blood. The TCR was taken from a man younger than 30 with active or convalescent COVID-19.

The CDR3 nucleotides are TGTGCCAGCAGCTTCCGGGGGAATTACGAGCAGTACTTC. Encoded protein: CASSFRGNYEQYF. V gene TRBV11-3 combines with J gene TRBJ2-7, with a possible D match to TRBD2 (6 bases). Trimming left V 3 bases short and J 4 bases short, with 10 bases between. The CDR3 loop spans 13 amino acids. CDR1 and CDR2 (germline): SGHNT, YENEEA.